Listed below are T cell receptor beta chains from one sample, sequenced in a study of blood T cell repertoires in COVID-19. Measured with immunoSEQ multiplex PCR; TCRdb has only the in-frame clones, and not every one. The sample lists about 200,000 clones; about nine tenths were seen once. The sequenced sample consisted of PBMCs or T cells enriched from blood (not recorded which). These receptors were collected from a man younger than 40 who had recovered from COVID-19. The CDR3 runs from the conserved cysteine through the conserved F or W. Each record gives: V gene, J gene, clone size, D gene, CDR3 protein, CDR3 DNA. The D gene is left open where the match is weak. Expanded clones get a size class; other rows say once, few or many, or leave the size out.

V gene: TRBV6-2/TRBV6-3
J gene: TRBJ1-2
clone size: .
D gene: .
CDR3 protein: CASSYWTGEPYGYTF
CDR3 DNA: TGTGCCAGCAGTTACTGGACGGGAGAGCCCTATGGCTACACCTTC

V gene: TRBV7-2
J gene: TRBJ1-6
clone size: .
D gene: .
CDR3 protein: CASSLFHYNSPLHF
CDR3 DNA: TGTGCCAGCAGCTTATTTCACTATAATTCACCCCTCCACTTT

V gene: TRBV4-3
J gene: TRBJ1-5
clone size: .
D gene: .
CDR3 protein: CASSQDGGGGNQPQHF
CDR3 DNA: TGCGCCAGCAGCCAAGATGGAGGGGGGGGCAATCAGCCCCAGCATTTT

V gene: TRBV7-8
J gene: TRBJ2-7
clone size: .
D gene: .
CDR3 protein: CASSLELGTYEQYF
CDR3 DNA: TGTGCCAGCAGCTTAGAGCTGGGCACCTACGAGCAGTACTTC

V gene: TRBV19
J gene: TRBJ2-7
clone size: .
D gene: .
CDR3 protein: CASSVGHQYEQYF
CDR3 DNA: TGTGCCAGTAGTGTAGGACATCAATACGAGCAGTACTTC

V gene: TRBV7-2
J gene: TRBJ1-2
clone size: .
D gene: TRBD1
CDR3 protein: CASNYGQGNYGYTF
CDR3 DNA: TGTGCCAGCAACTACGGACAGGGCAACTATGGCTACACCTTC

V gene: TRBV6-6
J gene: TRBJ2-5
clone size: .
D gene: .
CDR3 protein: CASSYVLEETQYF
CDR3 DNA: TGTGCCAGCAGTTATGTCCTCGAAGAGACCCAGTACTTC

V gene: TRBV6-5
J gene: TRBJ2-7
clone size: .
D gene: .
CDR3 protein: CASSRGRDSYEQYF
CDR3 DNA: TGTGCCAGCAGTAGAGGACGGGACTCCTACGAGCAGTACTTC

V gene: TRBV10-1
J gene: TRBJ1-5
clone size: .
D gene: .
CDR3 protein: CASSLGLTYSNQPQHF
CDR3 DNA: TGCGCCAGCAGTCTTGGACTTACTTATAGCAATCAGCCCCAGCATTTT

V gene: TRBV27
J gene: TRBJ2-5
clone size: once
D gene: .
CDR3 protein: CASSSDQGFETQYF
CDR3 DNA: TGTGCCAGCAGTTCGGACCAGGGTTTTGAGACCCAGTACTTC

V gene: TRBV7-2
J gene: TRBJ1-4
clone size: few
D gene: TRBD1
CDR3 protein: CASSLRQGMKELFF
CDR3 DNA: TGTGCCAGCAGCCTACGACAGGGCATGAAAGAACTGTTTTTT

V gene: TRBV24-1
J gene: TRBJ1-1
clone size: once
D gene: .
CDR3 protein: CATSDSGAEEAFF
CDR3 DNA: TGTGCCACCAGTGACTCAGGGGCGGAGGAAGCTTTCTTT

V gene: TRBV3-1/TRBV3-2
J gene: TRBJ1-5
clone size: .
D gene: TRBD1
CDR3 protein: CASSQGTGPNPQHF
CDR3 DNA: TGTGCCAGCAGCCAAGGGACAGGACCGAACCCCCAGCATTTT

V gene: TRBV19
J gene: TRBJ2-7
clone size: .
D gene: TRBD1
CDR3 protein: CATQPGTGTYEQYF
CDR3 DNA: TGTGCCACTCAACCCGGGACAGGGACCTACGAGCAGTACTTC

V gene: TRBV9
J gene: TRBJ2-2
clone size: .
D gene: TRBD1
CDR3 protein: CASSPQTGGTGELFF
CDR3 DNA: TGTGCCAGCAGCCCCCAGACAGGGGGCACCGGGGAGCTGTTTTTT

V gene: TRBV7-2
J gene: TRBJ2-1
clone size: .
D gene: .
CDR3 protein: CASSLPPLIPYNEQFF
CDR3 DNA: TGTGCCAGCAGCTTACCGCCCCTAATTCCATACAATGAGCAGTTCTTC

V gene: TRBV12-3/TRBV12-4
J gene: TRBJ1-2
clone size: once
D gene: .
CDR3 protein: CASSSGTDYGYTF
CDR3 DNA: TGTGCCAGCAGTTCCGGGACTGACTATGGCTACACCTTC

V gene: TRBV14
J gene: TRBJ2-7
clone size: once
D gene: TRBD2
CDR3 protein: CASSHAGGNPGQYF
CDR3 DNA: TGTGCCAGCAGCCATGCGGGGGGCAATCCAGGGCAGTACTTC

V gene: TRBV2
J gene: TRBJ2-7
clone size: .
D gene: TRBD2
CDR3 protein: CASKLETSGTYEQYF
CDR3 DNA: TGTGCCAGCAAATTAGAGACTAGCGGGACCTACGAGCAGTACTTC

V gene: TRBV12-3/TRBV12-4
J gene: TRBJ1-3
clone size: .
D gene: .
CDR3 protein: CASRIEGNTIYF
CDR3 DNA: TGTGCCAGCAGAATAGAAGGAAACACCATATATTTT

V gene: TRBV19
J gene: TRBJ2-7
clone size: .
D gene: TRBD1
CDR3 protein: CASKRGGGQGFHEQYF
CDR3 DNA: TGTGCCAGCAAGAGAGGGGGGGGACAGGGGTTCCACGAGCAGTACTTC

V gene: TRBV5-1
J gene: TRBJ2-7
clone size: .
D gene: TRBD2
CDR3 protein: CASSLVPAGILVDEQYF
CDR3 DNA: TGCGCCAGCAGCTTGGTTCCAGCGGGGATCTTAGTAGACGAGCAGTACTTC

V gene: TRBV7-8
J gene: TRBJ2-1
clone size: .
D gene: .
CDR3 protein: CASSPRAGSYNEQFF
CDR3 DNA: TGTGCCAGCAGCCCCCGAGCGGGCTCCTACAATGAGCAGTTCTTC

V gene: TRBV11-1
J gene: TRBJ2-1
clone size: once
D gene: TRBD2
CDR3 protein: CASSVRTSGINEQFF
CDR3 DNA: TGTGCCAGCAGCGTACGGACTAGCGGGATAAATGAGCAGTTCTTC

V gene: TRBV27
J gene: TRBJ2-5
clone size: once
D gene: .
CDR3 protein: CASSSAGRAETQYF
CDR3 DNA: TGTGCCAGCAGTTCTGCGGGAAGGGCGGAGACCCAGTACTTC

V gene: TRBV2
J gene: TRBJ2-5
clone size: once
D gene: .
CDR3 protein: CARKGGETQYF
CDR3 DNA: TGTGCCCGAAAAGGAGGAGAGACCCAGTACTTC

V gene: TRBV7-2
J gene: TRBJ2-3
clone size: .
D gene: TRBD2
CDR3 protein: CASSPPSAGGETDTQYF
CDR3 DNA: TGTGCCAGCAGCCCACCCTCAGCGGGGGGTGAGACAGATACGCAGTATTTT

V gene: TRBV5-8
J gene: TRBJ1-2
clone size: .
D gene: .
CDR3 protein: CASSGTGWPSYASYGYTF
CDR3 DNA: TGTGCCAGCAGCGGAACAGGGTGGCCGAGTTATGCCTCCTATGGCTACACCTTC

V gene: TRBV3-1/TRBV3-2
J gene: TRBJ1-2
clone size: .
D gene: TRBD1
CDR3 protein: CASSRSTGIHGYTF
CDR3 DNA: TGTGCCAGCAGCCGCTCGACAGGGATCCATGGCTACACCTTC

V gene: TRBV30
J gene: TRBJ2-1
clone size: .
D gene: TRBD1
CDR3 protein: CAWSRGTGIGNEQFF
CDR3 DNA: TGTGCCTGGAGTAGGGGGACAGGGATCGGCAATGAGCAGTTCTTC

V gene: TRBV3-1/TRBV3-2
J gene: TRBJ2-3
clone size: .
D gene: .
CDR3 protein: CASSHASRSTDTQYF
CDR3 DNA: TGTGCCAGCAGCCACGCATCTAGGAGCACAGATACGCAGTATTTT

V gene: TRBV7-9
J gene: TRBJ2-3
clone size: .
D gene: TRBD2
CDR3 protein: CASSLALLAGPTDTQYF
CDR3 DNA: TGTGCCAGCAGCTTAGCTCTACTAGCGGGGCCCACAGATACGCAGTATTTT

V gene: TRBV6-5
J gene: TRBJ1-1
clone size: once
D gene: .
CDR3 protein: CASTPGESTEAFF
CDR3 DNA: TGTGCCAGCACCCCTGGAGAGAGCACTGAAGCTTTCTTT

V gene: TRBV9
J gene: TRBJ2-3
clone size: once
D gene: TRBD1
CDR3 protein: CASSVDQGEITDTQYF
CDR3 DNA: TGTGCCAGCAGCGTAGATCAGGGGGAAATCACAGATACGCAGTATTTT

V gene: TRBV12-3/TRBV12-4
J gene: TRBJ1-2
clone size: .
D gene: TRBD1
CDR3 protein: CASSLVSTGSYTF
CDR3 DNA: TGTGCCAGCAGTTTAGTATCGACAGGGAGCTACACCTTC

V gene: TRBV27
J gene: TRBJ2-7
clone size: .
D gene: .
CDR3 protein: CASRKQGREQYF
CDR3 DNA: TGTGCCAGCCGCAAACAGGGACGGGAGCAGTACTTC

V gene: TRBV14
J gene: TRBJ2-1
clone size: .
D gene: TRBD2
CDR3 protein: CASSQLGLANEQFF
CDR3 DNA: TGTGCCAGCAGCCAGTTAGGACTAGCGAATGAGCAGTTCTTC

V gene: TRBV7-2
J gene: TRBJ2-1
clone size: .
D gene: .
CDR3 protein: CASSPAALSYNEQFF
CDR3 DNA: TGTGCCAGCAGCCCAGCGGCCCTCTCCTACAATGAGCAGTTCTTC

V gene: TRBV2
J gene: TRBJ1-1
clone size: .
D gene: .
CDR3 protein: CASSLNAPGAEAFF
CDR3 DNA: TGTGCCAGCAGCCTCAATGCCCCAGGGGCTGAAGCTTTCTTT

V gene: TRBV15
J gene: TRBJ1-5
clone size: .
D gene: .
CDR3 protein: CATSRDPTGDQPQHF
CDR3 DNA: TGTGCCACCAGCAGAGATCCGACAGGAGATCAGCCCCAGCATTTT

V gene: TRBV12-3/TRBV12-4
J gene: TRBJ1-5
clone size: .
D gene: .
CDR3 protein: CASSFGGNQPQHF
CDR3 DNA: TGTGCCAGCAGTTTTGGCGGGAATCAGCCCCAGCATTTT

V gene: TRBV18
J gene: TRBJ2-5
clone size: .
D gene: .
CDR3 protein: CASSPSATQGTQYF
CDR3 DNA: TGTGCCAGCTCACCGAGCGCAACCCAAGGGACCCAGTACTTC

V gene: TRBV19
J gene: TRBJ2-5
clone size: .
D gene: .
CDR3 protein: CASSTTAVRGISETQYF
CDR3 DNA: TGTGCCAGTAGTACGACAGCGGTCAGGGGAATATCAGAGACCCAGTACTTC

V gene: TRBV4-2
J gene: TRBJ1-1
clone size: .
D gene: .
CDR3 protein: CASSQDAFMNTEAFF
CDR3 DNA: TGTGCCAGCAGCCAAGACGCGTTCATGAACACTGAAGCTTTCTTT

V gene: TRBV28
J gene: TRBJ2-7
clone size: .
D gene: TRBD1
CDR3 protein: CASTGQGAYEQYF
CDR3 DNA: TGTGCCAGTACAGGACAGGGGGCCTACGAGCAGTACTTC

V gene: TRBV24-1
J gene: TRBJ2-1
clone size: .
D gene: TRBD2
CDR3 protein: CATRIGEGWFF
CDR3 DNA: TGTGCCACCAGGATCGGGGAGGGCTGGTTCTTC

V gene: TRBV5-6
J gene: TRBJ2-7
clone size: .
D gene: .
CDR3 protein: CASSLVDLVGSYEQYF
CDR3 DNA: TGTGCCAGCAGCTTGGTTGATCTTGTCGGGAGCTACGAGCAGTACTTC

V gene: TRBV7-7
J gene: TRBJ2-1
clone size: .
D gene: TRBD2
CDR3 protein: CASSLALAGDNEQFF
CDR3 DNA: TGTGCTAGCAGCTTAGCACTAGCGGGAGACAATGAGCAGTTCTTC

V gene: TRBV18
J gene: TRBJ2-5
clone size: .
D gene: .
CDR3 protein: CASSPRGLVSRAPQETQYF
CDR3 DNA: TGTGCCAGCTCACCCCGCGGTTTAGTTTCGAGGGCCCCCCAGGAGACCCAGTACTTC

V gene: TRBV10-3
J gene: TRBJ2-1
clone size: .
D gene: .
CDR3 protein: CAISGTEDNEQFF
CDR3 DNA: TGTGCCATCAGTGGGACAGAGGACAATGAGCAGTTCTTC

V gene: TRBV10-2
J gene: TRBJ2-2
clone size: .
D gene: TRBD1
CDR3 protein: CASSEGTGVKATGELFF
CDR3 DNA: TGCGCCAGCAGTGAGGGGACAGGGGTGAAGGCCACCGGGGAGCTGTTTTTT